Listed below are T cell receptor beta chains from one sample, sequenced in a study of T cells after yellow fever vaccination. TCRdb re-called the 5' RACE reads with MiXCR, one entry per CDR3 protein. The table records 450,000 to 550,000 distinct CDR3 sequences, 21% of them present only once. The sample in question was PBMCs, obtained around 3 weeks after the first yellow fever vaccination. The receptors originated from a man between 18 and 35 years old who received the YFV17D yellow fever vaccine. Each CDR3 is given with its conserved first and last residue. The D gene is left open where the match is weak. Only some rows state a clone size, as once, few, many or a class for expanded clones.

.	TRBV4-2	TRBJ1-6	few	TGTGCCAGCAGCCCGACATCTCAGGACTCACCCCTCCACTTT	CASSPTSQDSPLHF
.	TRBV12-3/TRBV12-4	TRBJ2-7	.	TGTGCCAGCAGTTTACGGATTGAGCGGGCCTACGAGCAGTACTTC	CASSLRIERAYEQYF
TRBD1	TRBV20-1	TRBJ1-6	few	TGCAGTGCTAGAACAGGGGGTGCTTATAATTCACCCCTCCACTTT	CSARTGGAYNSPLHF
.	TRBV5-6	TRBJ2-6	few	TGTGCCAGCAGCTCGATCTCTGGGGCCAACGTCCTGACTTTC	CASSSISGANVLTF
.	TRBV29-1	TRBJ1-1	few	TGCAGCGCCGCATCGGGACCCTTAAACACTGAAGCTTTCTTT	CSAASGPLNTEAFF
TRBD2	TRBV20-1	TRBJ2-1	.	TGCAGTCCCCGGGGGGGAGGGGACAATGAGCAGTTCTTC	CSPRGGGDNEQFF
.	TRBV5-1	TRBJ2-3	few	TGCGCCAGCAGCCGACGCACCGGGGCAGACTACACGGATACGCAGTATTTT	CASSRRTGADYTDTQYF
TRBD2	TRBV5-1	TRBJ2-7	.	TGCGCCAGCAATACCGGGGGGTCCTACGAGCAGTACTTC	CASNTGGSYEQYF
.	TRBV29-1	TRBJ2-7	few	TGCAGCGTTGAAATTGGACGTGGATACGAGCAGTACTTC	CSVEIGRGYEQYF
.	TRBV7-2	TRBJ1-1	.	TGTGCCAGCAGCTCTGGGATAACATTGAACACTGAAGCTTTCTTT	CASSSGITLNTEAFF
TRBD2	TRBV29-1	TRBJ2-2	few	TGCAGCGTTGCCCGACTAGCGGCCCACACCGGGGAGCTGTTTTTT	CSVARLAAHTGELFF
TRBD1	TRBV12-3/TRBV12-4	TRBJ2-7	few	TGTGCCAGCAGTATAGACAGGGAGAGGTTGTACGAGCAGTACTTC	CASSIDRERLYEQYF
TRBD1	TRBV29-1	TRBJ2-3	.	TGCAGCGTCGGGACAGACACAGATACGCAGTATTTT	CSVGTDTDTQYF
TRBD2	TRBV12-3/TRBV12-4	TRBJ2-5	many	TGTGCCAGCAGTTTATTTAGCGGGGTAGAGACCCAGTACTTC	CASSLFSGVETQYF
.	TRBV10-3	TRBJ1-5	many	TGTGCCATCCAGGGTTCCAGCAATCAGCCCCAGCATTTT	CAIQGSSNQPQHF
TRBD2	TRBV6-2/TRBV6-3	TRBJ2-2	.	TGTGCCAGCAGTTACGGCGGGGGGGAGAGGGAGCTGTTTTTT	CASSYGGGERELFF
.	TRBV30	TRBJ2-7	few	TGTGCCTGGAGTTCCGACGTGTACGAGCAGTACTTC	CAWSSDVYEQYF
.	TRBV12-3/TRBV12-4	TRBJ2-6	many	TGTGCCAGCAGCGTCGACAGCACTGGGGCCAACGTCCTGACTTTC	CASSVDSTGANVLTF
TRBD2	TRBV5-5	TRBJ2-1	.	TGTGCCAGCAGCTTGGTATCTAGCGGGGGGTCGAATGAGCAGTTCTTC	CASSLVSSGGSNEQFF
TRBD1	TRBV4-1	TRBJ2-7	few	TGCGCCAGCAGCCATCCCCGGGACAGGGCCCACGAGCAGTACTTC	CASSHPRDRAHEQYF
TRBD1	TRBV7-2	TRBJ1-5	.	TGTGCCAGCAGGGGCCCGGGACAGAAGTGGCATTTT	CASRGPGQKWHF
.	TRBV3-1	TRBJ2-1	few	TGTGCCAGCAGCCTCGATTACCAGGGGACTCAGAGACCCTACAATGAGCAGTTCTTC	CASSLDYQGTQRPYNEQFF
.	TRBV2	TRBJ2-5	.	TGTGCCAGCATAGCCGGAGAGACCCAGTACTTC	CASIAGETQYF
TRBD2	TRBV7-2	TRBJ2-3	.	TGTGCCAGCAGCTTATCCTTCCGGACTAGCCCCCCAGATACGCAGTATTTT	CASSLSFRTSPPDTQYF
.	TRBV24-1	TRBJ1-5	.	TGTGCCACCATTGCCGGCGATAGCAATCAGCCCCAGCATTTT	CATIAGDSNQPQHF
.	TRBV5-6	TRBJ2-7	few	TGTGCCAGCAGCTCACCCGGCGGCGAGCAGTACTTC	CASSSPGGEQYF
TRBD2	TRBV28	TRBJ2-5	.	TGTGCCACCAGGACTAGCGGGGGCCAAGAGACCCAGTACTTC	CATRTSGGQETQYF
.	TRBV7-9	TRBJ2-3	.	TGTGCCAGCAGCTTAGATGACCACAAGCAGTATTTT	CASSLDDHKQYF
TRBD1	TRBV20-1	TRBJ1-2	.	TGCAGTGCTGGCGGTGTAGGGACAGCCTATGGCTACACCTTC	CSAGGVGTAYGYTF
.	TRBV15	TRBJ1-1	few	TGTGCCACCAGGGACCGGGGGGCTGAAGCTTTCTTT	CATRDRGAEAFF
TRBD2	TRBV20-1	TRBJ2-7	.	TGCAGTGCTAGTAACCGCGGGGGGGCCTCCTTGCGCGACGAGCAGTACTTC	CSASNRGGASLRDEQYF
.	TRBV5-6	TRBJ1-6	.	TGTGCCAGCAGCTTGGAGGTGGTACAGGGAGTTAATTCACCCCTCCACTTT	CASSLEVVQGVNSPLHF
.	TRBV5-1	TRBJ2-6	few	TGCGCCAGCAGCTTGGGTCCAGTTATCAACTCTGGGGCCAACGTCCTGACTTTC	CASSLGPVINSGANVLTF
TRBD2	TRBV6-2/TRBV6-3	TRBJ2-5	few	TGTGCCAGCAGCCCAGGGCCCGCTAGCGGAGAAGAGACCCAGTACTTC	CASSPGPASGEETQYF
TRBD2	TRBV5-4	TRBJ2-5	once	TGTGCCAGCAGCTCCGGGCACGGGGGGGCCGAAACCCAGTACTTC	CASSSGHGGAETQYF
.	TRBV7-2	TRBJ1-5	many	TGTGCCAGCAGCTTAGCAGGGGGGGGCGGGGGCTTCAATCAGCCCCAGCATTTT	CASSLAGGGGGFNQPQHF
.	TRBV20-1	TRBJ2-2	few	TGCAGTGCTTCTCACACGAATACCGGGGAGCTGTTTTTT	CSASHTNTGELFF
TRBD2	TRBV4-3	TRBJ2-1	.	TGCGCCAGCAGCCAAGAAATTAGCGGGGGGTTCACCTACAATGAGCAGTTCTTC	CASSQEISGGFTYNEQFF